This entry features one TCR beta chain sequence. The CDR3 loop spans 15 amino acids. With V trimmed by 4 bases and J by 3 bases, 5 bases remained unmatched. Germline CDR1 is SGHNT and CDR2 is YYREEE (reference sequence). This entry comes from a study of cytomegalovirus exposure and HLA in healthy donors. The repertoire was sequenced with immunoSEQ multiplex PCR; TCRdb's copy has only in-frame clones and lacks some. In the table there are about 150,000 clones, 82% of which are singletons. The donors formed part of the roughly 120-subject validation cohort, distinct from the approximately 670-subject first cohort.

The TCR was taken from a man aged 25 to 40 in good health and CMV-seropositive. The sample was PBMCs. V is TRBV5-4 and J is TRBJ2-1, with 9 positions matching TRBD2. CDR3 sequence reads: CASSPTSGFYNEQFF. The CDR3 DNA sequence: TGTGCCAGCAGCCCGACTAGCGGCTTCTACAATGAGCAGTTCTTC.